The present entry profiles one TCR beta chain with its context. In the original processing: The assay estimated nucleated cells by amplifying reference gene primers. Using immunoSEQ multiplex PCR, the repertoire was profiled, and TCRdb retains in-frame clones only, with some absent. V and J calls and clone size are those listed in that table; D and trimming were worked out from the DNA. The data show approximately 50,000 clones, 92% seen once. Germline lookup yields CDR1 SQVTM and CDR2 ANQGSEA. Unmatched junction bases numbered 5, after V lost 4 bases and J lost 0 bases. The CDR3 extends over 14 amino acids. The sample comes from a study of blood T cell repertoires in COVID-19. Overall study context: PBMCs, B-cell-depleted T cells, or T cells provided the cDNA or gDNA that made up the material.

The sequence came from a man aged 50-60 years with active COVID-19. This rearrangement joins TRBV29-1 to TRBJ1-1; 7 bases are shared with TRBD1. Input material: peripheral blood. CDR3 protein: CSVGAGGMNTEAFF. The CDR3 DNA sequence: TGCAGCGTTGGCGCAGGGGGGATGAACACTGAAGCTTTCTTT.